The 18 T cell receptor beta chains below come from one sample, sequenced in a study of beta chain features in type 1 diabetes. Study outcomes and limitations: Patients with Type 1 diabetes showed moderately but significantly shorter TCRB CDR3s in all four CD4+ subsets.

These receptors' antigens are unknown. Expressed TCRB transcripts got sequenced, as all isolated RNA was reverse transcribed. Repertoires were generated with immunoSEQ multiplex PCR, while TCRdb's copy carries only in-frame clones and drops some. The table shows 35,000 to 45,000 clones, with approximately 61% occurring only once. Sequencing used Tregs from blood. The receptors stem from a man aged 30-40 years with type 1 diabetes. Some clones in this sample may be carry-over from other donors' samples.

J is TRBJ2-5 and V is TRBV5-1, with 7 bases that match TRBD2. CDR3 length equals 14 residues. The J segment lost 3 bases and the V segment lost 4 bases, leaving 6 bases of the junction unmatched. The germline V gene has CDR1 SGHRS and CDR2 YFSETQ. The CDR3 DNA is TGCGCCAGCAGCCCCGGGGGAGGGAAAGAGACCCAGTACTTC. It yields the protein CASSPGGGKETQYF. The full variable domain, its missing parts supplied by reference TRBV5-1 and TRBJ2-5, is KAGVTQTPRYLIKTRGQQVTLSCSPISGHRSVSWYQQTPGQGLQFLFEYFSETQRNKGNFPGRFSGRQFSNSRSEMNVSTLELGDSALYLCASSPGGGKETQYFGPGTRLLVL.

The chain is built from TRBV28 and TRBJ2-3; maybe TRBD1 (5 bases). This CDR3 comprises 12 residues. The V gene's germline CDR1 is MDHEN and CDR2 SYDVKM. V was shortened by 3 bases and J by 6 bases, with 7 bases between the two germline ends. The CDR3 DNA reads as TGTGCCAGCAGTTTGGGGCGGGATACGCAGTATTTT. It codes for CASSLGRDTQYF.

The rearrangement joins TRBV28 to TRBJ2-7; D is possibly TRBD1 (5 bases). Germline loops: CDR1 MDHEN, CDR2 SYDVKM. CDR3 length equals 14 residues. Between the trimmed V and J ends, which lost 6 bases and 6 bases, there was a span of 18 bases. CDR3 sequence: CASSPPQGFSEQYF. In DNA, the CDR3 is TGTGCCAGCAGCCCTCCCCAGGGATTCTCCGAGCAGTACTTC.

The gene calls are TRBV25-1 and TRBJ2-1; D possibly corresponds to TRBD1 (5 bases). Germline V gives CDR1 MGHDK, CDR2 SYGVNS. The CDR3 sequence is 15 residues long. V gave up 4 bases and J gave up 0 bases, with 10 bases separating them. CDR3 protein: CASSGLGASYNEQFF. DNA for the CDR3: TGTGCCAGCAGTGGCTTAGGGGCCTCCTACAATGAGCAGTTCTTC.

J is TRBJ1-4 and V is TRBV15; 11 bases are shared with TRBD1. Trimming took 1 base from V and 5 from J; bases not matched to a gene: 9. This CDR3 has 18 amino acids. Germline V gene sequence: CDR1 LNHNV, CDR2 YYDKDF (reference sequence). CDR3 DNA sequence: TGTGCCACCAGCAGAGCGCGGGACAGGGGGAAGAAAAATGAAAAACTGTTTTTT. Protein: CATSRARDRGKKNEKLFF.

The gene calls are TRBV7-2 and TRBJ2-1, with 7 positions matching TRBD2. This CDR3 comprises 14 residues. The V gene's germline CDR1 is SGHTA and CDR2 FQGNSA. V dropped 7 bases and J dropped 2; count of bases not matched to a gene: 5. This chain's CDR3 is CASTLAGPYNEQFF. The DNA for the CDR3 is TGTGCCAGCACTTTAGCGGGCCCCTACAATGAGCAGTTCTTC.

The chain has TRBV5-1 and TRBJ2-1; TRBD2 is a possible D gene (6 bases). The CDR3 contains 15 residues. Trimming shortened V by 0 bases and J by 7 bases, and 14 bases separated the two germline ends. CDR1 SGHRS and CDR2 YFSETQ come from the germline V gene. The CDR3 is CASSLGALGGNEQFF. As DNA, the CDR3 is TGCGCCAGCAGCTTGGGGGCGCTTGGGGGGAATGAGCAGTTCTTC.

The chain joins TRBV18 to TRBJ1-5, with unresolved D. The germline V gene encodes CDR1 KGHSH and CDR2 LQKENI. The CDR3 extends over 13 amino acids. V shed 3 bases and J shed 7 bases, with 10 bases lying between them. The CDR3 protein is CASSPDPKQPQHF. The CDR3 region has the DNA TGTGCCAGCTCACCTGATCCTAAGCAGCCCCAGCATTTT. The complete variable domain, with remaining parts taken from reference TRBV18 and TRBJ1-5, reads NAGVMQNPRHLVRRRGQEARLRCSPMKGHSHVYWYRQLPEEGLKFMVYLQKENIIDESGMPKERFSAEFPKEGPSILRIQQVVRGDSAAYFCASSPDPKQPQHFGDGTRLSIL.

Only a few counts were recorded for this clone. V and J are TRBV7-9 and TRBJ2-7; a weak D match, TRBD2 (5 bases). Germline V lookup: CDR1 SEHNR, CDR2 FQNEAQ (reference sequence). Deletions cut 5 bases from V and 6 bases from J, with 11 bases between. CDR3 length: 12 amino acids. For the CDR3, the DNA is TGTGCCAGCAGCCATACGAGCGGCGAGCAGTACTTC. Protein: CASSHTSGEQYF.

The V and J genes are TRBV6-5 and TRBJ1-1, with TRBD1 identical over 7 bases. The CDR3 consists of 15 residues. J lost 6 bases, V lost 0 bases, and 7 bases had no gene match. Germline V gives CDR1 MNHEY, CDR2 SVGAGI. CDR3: CASSYSAGTVSEAFF. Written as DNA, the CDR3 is TGTGCCAGCAGTTACTCTGCAGGGACAGTTTCTGAAGCTTTCTTT.

The CDR3 DNA reads TGTGCCAGCAGCTTGGACAGGGGGCTTTATGGTGAGCAGTTCTTC. This encodes CASSLDRGLYGEQFF. The chain combines TRBV11-3 with TRBJ2-1, with 11 nucleotides matching TRBD1. This CDR3 region has 15 residues. V lost 3 bases and J lost 9; bases outside the gene matches: 7. Germline-derived CDR1 and CDR2 are SGHNT and YENEEA. The entire variable domain, with the rest obtained from reference TRBV11-3 and TRBJ2-1, is as follows: EAGVVQSPRYKIIEKKQPVAFWCNPISGHNTLYWYLQNLGQGPELLIRYENEEAVDDSQLPKDRFSAERLKGVDSTLKIQPAELGDSAVYLCASSLDRGLYGEQFFGPGTRLTVL.

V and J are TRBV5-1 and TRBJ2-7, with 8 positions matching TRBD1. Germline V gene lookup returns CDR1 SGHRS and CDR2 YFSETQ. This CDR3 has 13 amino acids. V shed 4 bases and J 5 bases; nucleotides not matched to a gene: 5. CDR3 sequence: CASSVDRADEQYF. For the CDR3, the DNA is TGCGCCAGCAGCGTGGACAGGGCCGACGAGCAGTACTTC.

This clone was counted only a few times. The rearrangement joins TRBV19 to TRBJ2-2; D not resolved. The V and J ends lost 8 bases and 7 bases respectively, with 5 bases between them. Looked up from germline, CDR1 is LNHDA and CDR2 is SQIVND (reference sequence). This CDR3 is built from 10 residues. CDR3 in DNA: TGTGCCAGTGGAGTCGGGGAGCTGTTTTTT. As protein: CASGVGELFF.

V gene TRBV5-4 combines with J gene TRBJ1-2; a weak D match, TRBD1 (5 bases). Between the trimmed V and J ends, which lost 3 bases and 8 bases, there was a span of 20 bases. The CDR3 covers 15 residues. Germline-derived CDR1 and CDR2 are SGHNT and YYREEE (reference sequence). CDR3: CASSSDPQALQGYTF. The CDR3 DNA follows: TGTGCCAGCAGCTCCGACCCACAGGCTCTCCAAGGCTACACCTTC.

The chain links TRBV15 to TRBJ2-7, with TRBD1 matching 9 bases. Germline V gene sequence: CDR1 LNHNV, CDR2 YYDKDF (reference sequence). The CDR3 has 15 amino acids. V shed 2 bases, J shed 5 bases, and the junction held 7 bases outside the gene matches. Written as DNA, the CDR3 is TGTGCCACCAGCAGAACGGACAGGGGAGGGGACGAGCAGTACTTC. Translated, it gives CATSRTDRGGDEQYF.

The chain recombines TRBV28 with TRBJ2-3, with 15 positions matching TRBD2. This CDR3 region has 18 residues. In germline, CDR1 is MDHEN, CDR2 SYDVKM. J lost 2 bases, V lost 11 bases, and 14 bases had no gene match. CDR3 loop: CAVDRTGLAGGNTDTQYF. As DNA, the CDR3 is TGTGCCGTGGACCGTACGGGACTAGCGGGGGGAAACACAGATACGCAGTATTTT.

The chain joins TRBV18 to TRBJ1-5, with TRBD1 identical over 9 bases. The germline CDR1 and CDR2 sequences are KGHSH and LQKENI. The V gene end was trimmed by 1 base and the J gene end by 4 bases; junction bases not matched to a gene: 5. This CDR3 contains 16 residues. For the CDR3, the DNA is TGTGCCAGCTCACCACAACAGGGGGCCCATAATCAGCCCCAGCATTTT. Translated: CASSPQQGAHNQPQHF.

The CDR3 DNA reads TGTGCCAGCAGCTTGGATGCAGGGGGCGCAGGGGAGACCCAGTACTTC. Its protein is CASSLDAGGAGETQYF. The genes are TRBV5-8 and TRBJ2-5; 8 bases match TRBD1. J was trimmed by 5 bases and V by 0 bases; bases with no gene match: 9. CDR3 length: 16 amino acids. CDR1 and CDR2 (germline): SGHTS, YDEGEE.